Below, 24 T cell receptor beta chains from the same sample are listed, as sequenced in a study of cytomegalovirus exposure and HLA in healthy donors. The study ran its PCR with 60 Vbeta and 13 Jbeta primers. Data came from immunoSEQ multiplex PCR; TCRdb stores just in-frame clones and leaves some out. The sample carries about 140,000 clones, 82% recorded once. The sequenced sample was PBMCs. The receptors come from a man between 18 and 29 years old in good health and CMV-seropositive.

This clone was seen only a few times. The chain links TRBV4-1 to TRBJ1-2; 9 bases are shared with TRBD1. The ends lost 0 bases at V and 7 bases at J; junction bases unmatched: 9. Per germline, CDR1 MGHRA and CDR2 YSYEKL. This CDR3 is built from 16 residues. This chain's CDR3 is CASSQEEGTGYFGYTF. The CDR3 DNA reads as TGCGCCAGCAGCCAAGAGGAGGGGACAGGGTACTTTGGCTACACCTTC.

V gene TRBV5-1 combines with J gene TRBJ2-1, with D perhaps matching TRBD2 (6 bases). Germline CDR1 is SGHRS and CDR2 is YFSETQ. V lost 4 bases, J lost 6 bases, and 8 bases lay in between. This CDR3 contains 12 residues. CDR3 sequence (DNA): TGCGCCAGCAGCAGGGACTCCAATGAGCAGTTCTTC. Protein: CASSRDSNEQFF.

The gene calls are TRBV18 and TRBJ1-4; D call uncertain. The CDR3 loop spans 11 amino acids. Trimming took 3 bases from V and 8 from J, leaving 4 bases between them. Germline V lookup: CDR1 KGHSH, CDR2 LQKENI. The CDR3 nucleotides are TGTGCCAGCTCACCGGGCGAAAAACTGTTTTTT. This sequence encodes CASSPGEKLFF. Filled out from reference TRBV18 and TRBJ1-4, the complete variable domain reads NAGVMQNPRHLVRRRGQEARLRCSPMKGHSHVYWYRQLPEEGLKFMVYLQKENIIDESGMPKERFSAEFPKEGPSILRIQQVVRGDSAAYFCASSPGEKLFFGSGTQLSVL.

The rearrangement uses TRBV4-1 and TRBJ2-1; 8 bases are shared with TRBD2. This CDR3 comprises 15 residues. CDR1 and CDR2 (germline): MGHRA, YSYEKL. J was trimmed by 4 bases and V by 4 bases; bases with no gene match: 6. In DNA form, the CDR3 reads TGCGCCAGCAGCCCCGGGAGGGGGAATTACAATGAGCAGTTCTTC. Its translation: CASSPGRGNYNEQFF.

This clone occurred once. The chain employs TRBV27 and TRBJ1-4; D possibly corresponds to TRBD1 (5 bases). CDR1 MNHEY and CDR2 SMNVEV come from the germline V gene (reference sequence). V was pared by 7 bases and J by 0 bases, with 15 bases between. This CDR3 spans 16 amino acids. The CDR3: CASTPVSGATNEKLFF. CDR3 coding DNA: TGTGCCAGCACCCCAGTTTCGGGGGCAACTAATGAAAAACTGTTTTTT.

The V and J genes are TRBV7-9 and TRBJ2-1, with a possible D match to TRBD2 (5 bases). CDR3 length equals 13 residues. V was trimmed by 4 bases and J by 6 bases, leaving 10 bases between them. Germline V gene data show CDR1 as SEHNR and CDR2 as FQNEAQ (reference sequence). DNA for the CDR3: TGTGCCAGCAGCTCCGGAGGACGCAATGAGCAGTTCTTC. Protein: CASSSGGRNEQFF.

This chain joins TRBV18 and TRBJ1-3; 7 nucleotides agree with TRBD1. J gave up 2 bases and V 3 bases, and 1 base lay outside the gene matches. This CDR3 spans 14 amino acids. Germline V gene data show CDR1 as KGHSH and CDR2 as LQKENI. The CDR3 DNA follows: TGTGCCAGCTCACCGGACAGGACTGGAAACACCATATATTTT. It translates to CASSPDRTGNTIYF.

CDR3 residues: CASSPARTSGYEQYF. The CDR3 nucleotides are TGTGCCAGCAGCCCCGCCCGGACTAGCGGGTACGAGCAGTACTTC. The chain employs TRBV6-5 and TRBJ2-7; TRBD2 matches at 11 bases. Trimming removed 6 bases from V and 4 bases from J; junction bases left unmatched: 8. Germline lookup yields CDR1 MNHEY and CDR2 SVGAGI. The CDR3 loop spans 15 amino acids.

The chain employs TRBV4-1 and TRBJ1-5; D gene unclear. The CDR3 runs 16 residues. V gave up 4 bases and J gave up 3 bases, with 16 bases separating them. Germline V gene lookup returns CDR1 MGHRA and CDR2 YSYEKL. CDR3 region: CASSLRAQVDNQPQHF. CDR3 sequence (DNA): TGCGCCAGCAGCCTTAGAGCCCAGGTAGACAATCAGCCCCAGCATTTT.

The chain is built from TRBV29-1 and TRBJ1-2; D unclear. The germline CDR1 and CDR2 sequences are SQVTM and ANQGSEA. The CDR3 length is 15 residues. V was pared by 3 bases and J by 8 bases, with 22 bases between. CDR3 loop: CSVEFDFLPSLGYTF. Written as DNA, the CDR3 is TGCAGCGTTGAGTTTGACTTCCTGCCAAGCTTGGGCTACACCTTC.

V and J are TRBV5-1 and TRBJ2-1, with 14 bases that match TRBD2. The CDR3 has 16 amino acids. Germline V CDR1 and CDR2: SGHRS, YFSETQ. The V and J ends lost 2 bases and 8 bases, in that order; junction bases with no gene match: 6. The CDR3 DNA follows: TGCGCCAGCAGCTTCGGGGGGACTAGCGGGAGCGATGAGCAGTTCTTC. This translates into CASSFGGTSGSDEQFF.

This clone was seen just once. J is TRBJ1-4 and V is TRBV6-1; TRBD1 aligns across 7 bases. With V trimmed by 8 bases and J by 2 bases, 5 bases remained unmatched. CDR1 is MNHNS, CDR2 SASEGT, per germline. The length of the CDR3 is 14 residues. For the CDR3, the DNA is TGTGCCAGCGTTACAGGGGACACTAATGAAAAACTGTTTTTT. It is translated as CASVTGDTNEKLFF.

The chain uses TRBV29-1 and TRBJ1-2; unclear D gene. V shed 0 bases and J shed 4 bases, with 15 bases lying between them. Per germline, CDR1 SQVTM and CDR2 ANQGSEA. This CDR3 spans 15 amino acids. CDR3: CSVEEIFEGVYGYTF. CDR3 nucleotides: TGCAGCGTTGAAGAAATTTTCGAAGGAGTCTATGGCTACACCTTC.

The chain carries TRBV5-1 and TRBJ2-1, with 12 bases fitting TRBD2. Trimming at V came to 0 bases and at J to 8 bases, leaving 6 bases not matched to a gene. Germline V gives CDR1 SGHRS, CDR2 YFSETQ. The CDR3 is made up of 16 amino acids. The CDR3 region has the DNA TGCGCCAGCAGCTTGGGACTAGCGGGAGAGGGGGATGAGCAGTTCTTC. Protein: CASSLGLAGEGDEQFF.

The chain carries TRBV5-1 and TRBJ2-5, with 10 bases fitting TRBD2. Trimming removed 2 bases from V and 5 bases from J; junction bases left unmatched: 9. The CDR3 has 16 residues. The germline V gene encodes CDR1 SGHRS and CDR2 YFSETQ. The CDR3 is CASSLSSGRAAETQYF. The CDR3 DNA follows: TGCGCCAGCAGCTTATCGAGCGGGAGGGCCGCGGAGACCCAGTACTTC.

The gene calls are TRBV20-1 and TRBJ2-5; D gene uncertain. The CDR3 spans 10 residues. Per germline, CDR1 DFQATT and CDR2 SNEGSKA (reference sequence). Trimming left V 3 bases short and J 5 bases short, with 4 bases between. In DNA, the CDR3 is TGCAGTGCTAGTAGCGAGACCCAGTACTTC. Translated: CSASSETQYF.

This clone was picked up one time. The rearrangement uses TRBV6-1 and TRBJ2-7; 8 bases align to TRBD2. This CDR3 spans 13 amino acids. Trimming removed 6 bases from V and 6 bases from J; junction bases left unmatched: 7. Germline V gene sequence: CDR1 MNHNS, CDR2 SASEGT. The CDR3 nucleotides read TGTGCCAGCAGGCCGGGACTAGTATCCGAGCAGTACTTC. Translation gives CASRPGLVSEQYF.

This chain links TRBV13 with TRBJ2-1, with 13 bases fitting TRBD2. Per germline, CDR1 PRHDT and CDR2 FYEKMQ (reference sequence). The J segment lost 8 bases and the V segment lost 4 bases, leaving 23 bases of the junction unmatched. The CDR3 is 21 amino acids. The CDR3 protein is CASSSPLGGLAGKSSSDEQFF. CDR3 in DNA: TGTGCCAGCAGCTCCCCCTTGGGGGGACTAGCGGGGAAATCGAGTTCGGATGAGCAGTTCTTC.

This clone turned up a few times. The J gene is TRBJ2-6, the V gene TRBV6-5; 7 positions agree with TRBD1. This CDR3 has 15 amino acids. The germline V gene has CDR1 MNHEY and CDR2 SVGAGI. The V and J ends lost 6 bases and 2 bases, in that order; junction bases with no gene match: 4. The CDR3 sequence: CASRDDRAGANVLTF. The DNA for the CDR3 is TGTGCCAGCAGGGATGACAGGGCTGGGGCCAACGTCCTGACTTTC.

The chain has TRBV2 and TRBJ1-1; a possible D gene is TRBD1 (5 bases). This CDR3 has 14 residues. Trimming removed 7 bases from V and 3 bases from J, with 15 bases in between. The germline V gene has CDR1 SNHLY and CDR2 FYNNEI. The CDR3 bases are TGTGCCAGCAACGAGTGGGGGGGAGACACTGAAGCTTTCTTT. It codes for CASNEWGGDTEAFF.

V gene TRBV25-1 combines with J gene TRBJ2-5; 15 bases line up with TRBD2. The J call may be in error: the DNA end matches TRBJ2-7 better. CDR1 and CDR2 (germline): MGHDK, SYGVNS. The CDR3 consists of 18 residues. The CDR3 coding sequence is TGTGCCAGCAGTGAACTTGGACTAGCGGGAGGGCCCTCCTACGAGCAGTACTTC. Translating it yields CASSELGLAGGPSYEQYF.

This clone showed up just a few times. The chain carries TRBV5-1 and TRBJ2-3, with D possibly TRBD2 on 6 matching bases. This CDR3 has 14 residues. V was shortened by 5 bases and J by 0 bases, with 10 bases between the two germline ends. CDR1 is SGHRS and CDR2 is YFSETQ in the germline V gene. The CDR3 DNA reads as TGCGCCAGCAGATCGGGAGTAAGCACAGATACGCAGTATTTT. Translated, it gives CASRSGVSTDTQYF.

The chain couples TRBV28 to TRBJ2-3; no definite D call. With 6 bases removed from V and 1 base from J, the gap between germline ends came to 14 bases. In germline, CDR1 is MDHEN, CDR2 SYDVKM. CDR3 length: 15 amino acids. The CDR3 DNA sequence: TGTGCCAGCAGCTCTCCCCGAGGAGGCACAGATACGCAGTATTTT. Protein: CASSSPRGGTDTQYF.

The V gene is TRBV4-1, the J gene TRBJ2-3, with D tentatively TRBD1 (6 bases). Germline-derived CDR1 and CDR2 are MGHRA and YSYEKL. V lost 4 bases and J lost 1, with 12 bases in between. There are 15 residues in the CDR3. The CDR3 sequence: CASSPDAGGTDTQYF. The CDR3 coding sequence is TGCGCCAGCAGCCCGGATGCAGGGGGCACAGATACGCAGTATTTT.